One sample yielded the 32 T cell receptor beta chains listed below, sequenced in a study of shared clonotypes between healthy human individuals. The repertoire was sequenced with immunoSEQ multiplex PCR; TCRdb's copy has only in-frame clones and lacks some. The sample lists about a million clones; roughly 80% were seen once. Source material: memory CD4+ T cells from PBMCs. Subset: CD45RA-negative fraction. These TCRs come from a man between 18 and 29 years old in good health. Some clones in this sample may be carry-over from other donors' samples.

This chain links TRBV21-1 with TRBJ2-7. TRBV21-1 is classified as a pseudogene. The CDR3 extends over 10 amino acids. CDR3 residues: CASSPYEQYF. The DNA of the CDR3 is TGTGCCAGCAGCCCCTACGAGCAGTACTTC.

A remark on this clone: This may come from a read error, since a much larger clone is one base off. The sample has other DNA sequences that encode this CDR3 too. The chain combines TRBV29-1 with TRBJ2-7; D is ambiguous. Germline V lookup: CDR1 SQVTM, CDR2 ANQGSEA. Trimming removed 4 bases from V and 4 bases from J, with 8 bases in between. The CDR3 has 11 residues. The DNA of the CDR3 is TGCAGCGTTGGAGTGTCGTACGAGCAGTACTTC. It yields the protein CSVGVSYEQYF.

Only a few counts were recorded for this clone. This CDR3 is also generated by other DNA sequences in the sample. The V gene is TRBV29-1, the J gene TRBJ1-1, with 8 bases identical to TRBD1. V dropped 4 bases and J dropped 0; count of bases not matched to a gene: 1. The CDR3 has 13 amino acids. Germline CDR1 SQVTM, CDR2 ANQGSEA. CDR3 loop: CSVGQGLNTEAFF. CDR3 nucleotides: TGCAGCGTTGGACAGGGGCTGAACACTGAAGCTTTCTTT.

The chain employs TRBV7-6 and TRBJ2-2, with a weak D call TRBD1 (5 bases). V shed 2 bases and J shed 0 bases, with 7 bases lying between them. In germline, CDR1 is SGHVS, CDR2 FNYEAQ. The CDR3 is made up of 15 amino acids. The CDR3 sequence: CASSLQGTNTGELFF. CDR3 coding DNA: TGTGCCAGCAGCTTACAGGGAACGAACACCGGGGAGCTGTTTTTT.

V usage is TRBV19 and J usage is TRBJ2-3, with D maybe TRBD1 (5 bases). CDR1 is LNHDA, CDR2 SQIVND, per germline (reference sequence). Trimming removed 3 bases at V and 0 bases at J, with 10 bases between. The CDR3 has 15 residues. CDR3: CASSIGHSSTDTQYF. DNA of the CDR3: TGTGCCAGTAGTATTGGACATTCTAGCACAGATACGCAGTATTTT.

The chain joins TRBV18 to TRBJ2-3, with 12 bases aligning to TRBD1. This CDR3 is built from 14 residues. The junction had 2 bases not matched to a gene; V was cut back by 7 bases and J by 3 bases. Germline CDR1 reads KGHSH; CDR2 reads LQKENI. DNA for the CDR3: TGTGCCAGCTTGGGACAGGGGGCTACAGATACGCAGTATTTT. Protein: CASLGQGATDTQYF.

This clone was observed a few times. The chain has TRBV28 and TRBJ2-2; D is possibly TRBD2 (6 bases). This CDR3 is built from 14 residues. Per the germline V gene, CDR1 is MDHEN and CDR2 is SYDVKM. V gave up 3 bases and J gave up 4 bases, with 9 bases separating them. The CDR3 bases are TGTGCCAGCAGTTTCGAGCGGGTCACCGGGGAGCTGTTTTTT. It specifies CASSFERVTGELFF.

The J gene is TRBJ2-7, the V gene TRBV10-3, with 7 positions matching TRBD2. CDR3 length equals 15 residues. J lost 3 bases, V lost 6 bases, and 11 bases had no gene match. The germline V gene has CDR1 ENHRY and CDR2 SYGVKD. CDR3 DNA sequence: TGTGCCATCAGCCTGGGAGACGGGAGGATCTACGAGCAGTACTTC. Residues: CAISLGDGRIYEQYF.

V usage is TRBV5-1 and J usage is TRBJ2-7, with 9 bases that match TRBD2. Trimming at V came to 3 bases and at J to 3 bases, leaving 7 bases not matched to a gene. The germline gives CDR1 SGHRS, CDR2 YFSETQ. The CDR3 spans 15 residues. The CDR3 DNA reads TGCGCCAGCAGCTCCCCTAGCGGGGATAACTACGAGCAGTACTTC. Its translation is CASSSPSGDNYEQYF.

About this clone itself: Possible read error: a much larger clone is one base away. The CDR3 reads CASSVGDRGSEQYF. The CDR3 coding sequence is TGTGCCAGCAGCGTAGGGGACAGGGGTTCCGAGCAGTACTTC. The rearrangement links TRBV9 to TRBJ2-7, with TRBD1 identical over 10 bases. The CDR3 is made up of 14 amino acids. V dropped 0 bases and J dropped 6; count of bases not matched to a gene: 3. Germline V gene sequence: CDR1 SGDLS, CDR2 YYNGEE. The complete variable domain, with remaining parts taken from reference TRBV9 and TRBJ2-7, reads DSGVTQTPKHLITATGQRVTLRCSPRSGDLSVYWYQQSLDQGLQFLIQYYNGEERAKGNILERFSAQQFPDLHSELNLSSLELGDSALYFCASSVGDRGSEQYFGPGTRLTVT.

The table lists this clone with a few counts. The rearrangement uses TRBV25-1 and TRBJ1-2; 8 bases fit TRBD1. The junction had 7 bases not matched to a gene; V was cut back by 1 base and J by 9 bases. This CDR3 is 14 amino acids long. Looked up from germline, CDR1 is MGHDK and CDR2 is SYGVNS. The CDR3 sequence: CASSESGWDRSYTF. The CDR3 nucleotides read TGTGCCAGCAGTGAATCCGGATGGGACAGGAGCTACACCTTC.

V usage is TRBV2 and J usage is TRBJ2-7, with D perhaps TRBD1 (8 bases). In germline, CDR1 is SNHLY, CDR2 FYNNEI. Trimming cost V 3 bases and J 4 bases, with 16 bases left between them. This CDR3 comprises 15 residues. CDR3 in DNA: TGTGCCAGCAGTGAGCTAAACAGGGGGGGGTACGAGCAGTACTTC. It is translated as CASSELNRGGYEQYF.

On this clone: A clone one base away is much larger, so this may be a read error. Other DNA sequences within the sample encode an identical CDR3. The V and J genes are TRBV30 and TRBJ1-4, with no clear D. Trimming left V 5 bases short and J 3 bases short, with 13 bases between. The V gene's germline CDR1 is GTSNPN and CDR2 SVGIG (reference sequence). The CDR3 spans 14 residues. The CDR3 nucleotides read TGTGCCTGGCGCCGGAAGACGGCTAATGAAAAACTGTTTTTT. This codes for CAWRRKTANEKLFF.

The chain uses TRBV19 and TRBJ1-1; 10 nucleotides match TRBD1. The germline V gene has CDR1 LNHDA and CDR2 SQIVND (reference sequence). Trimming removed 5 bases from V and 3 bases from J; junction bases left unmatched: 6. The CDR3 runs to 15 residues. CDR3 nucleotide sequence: TGTGCCAGTAGTCTTCGACAGGGGGCAGACACTGAAGCTTTCTTT. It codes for CASSLRQGADTEAFF. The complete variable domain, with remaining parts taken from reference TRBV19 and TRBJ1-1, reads DGGITQSPKYLFRKEGQNVTLSCEQNLNHDAMYWYRQDPGQGLRLIYYSQIVNDFQKGDIAEGYSVSREKKESFPLTVTSAQKNPTAFYLCASSLRQGADTEAFFGQGTRLTVV.

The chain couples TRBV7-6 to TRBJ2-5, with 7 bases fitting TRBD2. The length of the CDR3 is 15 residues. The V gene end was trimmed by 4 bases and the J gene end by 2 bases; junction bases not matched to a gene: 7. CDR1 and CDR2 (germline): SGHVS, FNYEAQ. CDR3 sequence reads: CASSSPGLTQETQYF. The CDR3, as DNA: TGTGCCAGCAGCTCTCCGGGACTAACGCAAGAGACCCAGTACTTC.

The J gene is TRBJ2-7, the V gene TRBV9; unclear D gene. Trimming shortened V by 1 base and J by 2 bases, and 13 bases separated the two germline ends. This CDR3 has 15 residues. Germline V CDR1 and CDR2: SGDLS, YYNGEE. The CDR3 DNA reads TGTGCCAGCAGCGTAAGCTCCGGAGCTGCCTACGAGCAGTACTTC. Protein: CASSVSSGAAYEQYF.

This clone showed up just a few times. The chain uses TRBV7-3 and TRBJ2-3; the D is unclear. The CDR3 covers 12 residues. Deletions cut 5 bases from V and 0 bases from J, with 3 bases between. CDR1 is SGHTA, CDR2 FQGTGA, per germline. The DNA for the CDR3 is TGTGCCAGCAGCATTAGCACAGATACGCAGTATTTT. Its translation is CASSISTDTQYF.

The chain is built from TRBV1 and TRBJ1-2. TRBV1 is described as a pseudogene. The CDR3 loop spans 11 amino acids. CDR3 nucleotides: TGCACCCCGGGGGGGGTCTATGGCTACACCTTC. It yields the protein CTPGGVYGYTF.

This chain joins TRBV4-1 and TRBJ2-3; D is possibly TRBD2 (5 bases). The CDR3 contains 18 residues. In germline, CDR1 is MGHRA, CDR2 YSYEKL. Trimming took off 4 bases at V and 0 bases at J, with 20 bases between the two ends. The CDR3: CASSRLHQSTGSTDTQYF. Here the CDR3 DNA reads TGCGCCAGCAGCCGACTACACCAGAGCACCGGGAGCACAGATACGCAGTATTTT.

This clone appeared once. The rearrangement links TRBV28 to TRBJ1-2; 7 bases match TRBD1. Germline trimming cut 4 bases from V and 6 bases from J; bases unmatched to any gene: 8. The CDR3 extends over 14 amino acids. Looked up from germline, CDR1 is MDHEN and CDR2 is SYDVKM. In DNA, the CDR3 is TGTGCCAGCAGTTCCGGGACAGAGGCTAATGGCTACACCTTC. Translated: CASSSGTEANGYTF.

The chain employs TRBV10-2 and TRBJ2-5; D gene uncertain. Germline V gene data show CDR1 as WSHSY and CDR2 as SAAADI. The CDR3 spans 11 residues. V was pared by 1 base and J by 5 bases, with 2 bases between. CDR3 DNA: TGCGCCAGCAGTGAGTGGGAGACCCAGTACTTC. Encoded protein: CASSEWETQYF.

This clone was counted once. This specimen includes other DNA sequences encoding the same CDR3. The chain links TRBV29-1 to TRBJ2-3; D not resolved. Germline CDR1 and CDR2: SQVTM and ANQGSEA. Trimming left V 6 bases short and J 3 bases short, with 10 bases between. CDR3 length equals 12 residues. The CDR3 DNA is TGCAGCGTGACCGACGGGACAGATACGCAGTATTTT. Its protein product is CSVTDGTDTQYF.

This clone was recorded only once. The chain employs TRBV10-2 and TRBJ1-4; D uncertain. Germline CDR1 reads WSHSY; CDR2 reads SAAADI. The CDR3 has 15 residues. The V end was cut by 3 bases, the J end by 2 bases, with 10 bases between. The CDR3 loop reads CASSDFGPTNEKLFF. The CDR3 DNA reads TGCGCCAGCAGTGACTTCGGACCGACTAATGAAAAACTGTTTTTT.

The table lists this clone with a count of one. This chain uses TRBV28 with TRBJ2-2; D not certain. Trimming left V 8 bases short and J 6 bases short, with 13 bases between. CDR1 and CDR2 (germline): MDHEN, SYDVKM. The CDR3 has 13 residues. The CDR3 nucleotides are TGTGCCAGCGCCTTGGGTATGTCCGGGGAGCTGTTTTTT. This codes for CASALGMSGELFF.

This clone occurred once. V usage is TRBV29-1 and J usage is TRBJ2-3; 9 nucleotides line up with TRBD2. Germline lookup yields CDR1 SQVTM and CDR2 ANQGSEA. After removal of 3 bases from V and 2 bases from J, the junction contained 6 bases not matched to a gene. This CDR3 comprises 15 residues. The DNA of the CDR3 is TGCAGCGTTGAGCAGGGGGGACTAGCCACAGATACGCAGTATTTT. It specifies CSVEQGGLATDTQYF.

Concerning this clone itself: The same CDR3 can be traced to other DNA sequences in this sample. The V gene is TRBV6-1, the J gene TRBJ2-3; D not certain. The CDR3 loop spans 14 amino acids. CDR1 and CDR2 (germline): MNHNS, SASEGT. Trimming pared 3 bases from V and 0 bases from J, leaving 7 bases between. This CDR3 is CASSEGGSTDTQYF. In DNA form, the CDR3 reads TGTGCCAGCAGTGAGGGTGGTAGCACAGATACGCAGTATTTT.

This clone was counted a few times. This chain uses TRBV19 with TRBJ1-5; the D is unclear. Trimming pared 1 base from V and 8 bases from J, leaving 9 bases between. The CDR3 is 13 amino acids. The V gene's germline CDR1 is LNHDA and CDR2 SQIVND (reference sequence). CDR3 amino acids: CASSIGGEKPQHF. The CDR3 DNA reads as TGTGCCAGTAGTATAGGAGGCGAGAAGCCCCAGCATTTT.

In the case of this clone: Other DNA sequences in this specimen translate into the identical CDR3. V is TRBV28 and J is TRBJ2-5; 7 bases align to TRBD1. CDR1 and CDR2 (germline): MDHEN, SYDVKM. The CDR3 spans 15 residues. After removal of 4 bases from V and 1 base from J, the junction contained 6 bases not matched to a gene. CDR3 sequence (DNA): TGTGCCAGCAGTTCCCCCGGGACAGCCCAAGAGACCCAGTACTTC. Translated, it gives CASSSPGTAQETQYF.

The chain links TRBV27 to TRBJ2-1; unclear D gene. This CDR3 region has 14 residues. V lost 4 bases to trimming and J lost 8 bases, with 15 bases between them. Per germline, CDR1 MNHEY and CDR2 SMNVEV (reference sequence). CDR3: CASSYWQCFHEQFF. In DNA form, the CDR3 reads TGTGCCAGCAGTTACTGGCAGTGTTTTCATGAGCAGTTCTTC.

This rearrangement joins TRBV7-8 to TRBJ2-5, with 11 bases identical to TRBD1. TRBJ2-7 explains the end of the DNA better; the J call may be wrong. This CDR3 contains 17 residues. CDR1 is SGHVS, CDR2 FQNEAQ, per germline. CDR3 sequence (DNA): TGTGCCAGCAGCTTAGCTCAGGACAGGGGGCGCTTCAACGAGCAGTACTTC. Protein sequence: CASSLAQDRGRFNEQYF.

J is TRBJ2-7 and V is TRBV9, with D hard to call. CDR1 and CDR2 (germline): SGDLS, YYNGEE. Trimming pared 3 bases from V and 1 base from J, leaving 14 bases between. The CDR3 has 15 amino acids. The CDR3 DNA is TGTGCCAGCAGCGCCCACCCTACAGATTCCTACGAGCAGTACTTC. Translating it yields CASSAHPTDSYEQYF. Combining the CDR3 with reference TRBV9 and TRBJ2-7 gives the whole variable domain DSGVTQTPKHLITATGQRVTLRCSPRSGDLSVYWYQQSLDQGLQFLIQYYNGEERAKGNILERFSAQQFPDLHSELNLSSLELGDSALYFCASSAHPTDSYEQYFGPGTRLTVT.

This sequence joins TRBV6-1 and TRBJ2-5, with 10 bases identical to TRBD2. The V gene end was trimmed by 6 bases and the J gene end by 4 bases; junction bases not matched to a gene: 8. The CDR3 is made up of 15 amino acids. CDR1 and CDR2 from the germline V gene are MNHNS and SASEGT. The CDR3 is CASRAGGPVGETQYF. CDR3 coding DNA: TGTGCCAGCAGAGCGGGAGGGCCTGTAGGAGAGACCCAGTACTTC.